These T cell receptor beta chains were read from a single sample in a study of blood T cell repertoires in COVID-19. Assay used: immunoSEQ multiplex PCR; TCRdb lists only in-frame clones, some missing. The table shows more than 250,000 clones, with around nine tenths occurring only once. Specimen: peripheral blood. Receptors originate from a man aged 50-60 years with active or convalescent COVID-19. Each CDR3 is given with its conserved first and last residue. A D gene is named only where the DNA matches it firmly. Not every row has a clone size; where given, it reads once, few, many or a size class.

J gene	clone size	CDR3 length	D gene	V gene	CDR3 DNA	CDR3 protein
TRBJ1-2	.	14	TRBD1	TRBV6-1	TGTGCCAGCAGTGAAGCTCGGACAGGGACTGGCTACACCTTC	CASSEARTGTGYTF
TRBJ1-4	.	20	TRBD1	TRBV5-5	TGTGCCAGCAGCTTGGAGGAAACGGGACAGGAGTCCGTTTCTAATGAAAAACTGTTTTTT	CASSLEETGQESVSNEKLFF
TRBJ2-5	.	13	.	TRBV24-1	TGTGCCACCAGTGACCCGGACCAAGAGACCCAGTACTTC	CATSDPDQETQYF
TRBJ1-1	.	16	.	TRBV7-2	TGTGCCAGCGCCCCTGACAGTCTAATATTGAACACTGAAGCTTTCTTT	CASAPDSLILNTEAFF
TRBJ2-1	.	14	.	TRBV5-4	TGTGCCAGCAGCTTTTCGCACACCTACAATGAGCAGTTCTTC	CASSFSHTYNEQFF
TRBJ1-4	.	14	.	TRBV7-9	TGTGCCAGCAGCTTAAGTGGTGCGGGGGAAAAACTGTTTTTT	CASSLSGAGEKLFF
TRBJ2-3	.	15	.	TRBV5-6	TGTGCCAGCAGCTTGGTTGGGCGGGGTCCAGATACGCAGTATTTT	CASSLVGRGPDTQYF
TRBJ2-2	once	16	TRBD1	TRBV6-5	TGTGCCAGCAGTCACTCCGGGACAGGGGGCACCGGGGAGCTGTTTTTT	CASSHSGTGGTGELFF
TRBJ2-1	.	17	TRBD2	TRBV9	TGTGCCAGCAGCGCTGGAATTACTAGCGGGGGGGAAAATGAGCAGTTCTTC	CASSAGITSGGENEQFF
TRBJ1-5	.	14	.	TRBV10-3	TGTGCCATCAGTGATGTGGCAGGCAATCAGCCCCAGCATTTT	CAISDVAGNQPQHF
TRBJ1-1	.	14	TRBD1	TRBV30	TGTGCCTGGAGGGGACAGGGGTTAGGAACTGAAGCTTTCTTT	CAWRGQGLGTEAFF
TRBJ1-3	.	16	.	TRBV19	TGTGCCAGTAGTATAGGAGGCCGAAGCTCTGGAAACACCATATATTTT	CASSIGGRSSGNTIYF
TRBJ2-3	.	15	TRBD1	TRBV18	TGTGCCAGCTCAGATATTGGACAGGGCCAGGATACGCAGTATTTT	CASSDIGQGQDTQYF
TRBJ1-3	.	15	TRBD1	TRBV12-5	TGTGCTAGTGGTTCGGGGACAGGGTGTGGAAACACCATATATTTT	CASGSGTGCGNTIYF
TRBJ2-2	.	16	TRBD2	TRBV28	TGTGCCAGCAGCACCCCGGGGGGTATCAACACCGGGGAGCTGTTTTTT	CASSTPGGINTGELFF
TRBJ2-7	.	17	TRBD1	TRBV28	TGTGCCAGCAGTTCCCCGGGACAGGGGACAAAATCCTACGAGCAGTACTTC	CASSSPGQGTKSYEQYF
TRBJ1-1	.	13	TRBD1	TRBV10-3	TGTGCCATCAGTTTACAGGGGGGCACTGAAGCTTTCTTT	CAISLQGGTEAFF
TRBJ2-7	.	15	TRBD1	TRBV6-2/TRBV6-3	TGTGCCAGCAGCCTTGCTGGACAGGGTTCCCACGAGCAGTACTTC	CASSLAGQGSHEQYF
TRBJ2-1	.	15	.	TRBV27	TGTGCCAGCAGTTTAGTGCTAGCTCCCTACAATGAGCAGTTCTTC	CASSLVLAPYNEQFF
TRBJ1-1	.	16	TRBD1	TRBV5-1	TGCGCCAGCAACCCCGGGCTTCGACAGGGTAGCCCTGAAGCTTTCTTT	CASNPGLRQGSPEAFF
TRBJ2-7	.	14	.	TRBV5-1	TGCGCCAGCAGCTTTGACGACAGCTTCTACGAGCAGTACTTC	CASSFDDSFYEQYF
TRBJ1-1	.	13	TRBD1	TRBV5-1	TGCGCCAGCCGTAATACAGGGGGTACTGAAGCTTTCTTT	CASRNTGGTEAFF
TRBJ1-3	once	14	TRBD1	TRBV7-2	TGTGCCAGCAGCCCTACAGGGGGCTGGGGCACCATATATTTT	CASSPTGGWGTIYF
TRBJ2-1	.	14	.	TRBV19	TGTGCCAGTAGTATGGGAGCTACCCCCAATGAGCAGTTCTTC	CASSMGATPNEQFF
TRBJ2-7	.	14	TRBD1	TRBV6-6	TGTGCCAGCCTGAACCGACAGGGGGCGGACGAGCAGTACTTC	CASLNRQGADEQYF
TRBJ2-1	.	16	.	TRBV9	TGTGCCAGCAGCGTAGGATCCGGGAGCCTTCTCAATGAGCAGTTCTTC	CASSVGSGSLLNEQFF
TRBJ1-2	.	14	.	TRBV18	TGTGCCAGCTCACCGAACAGCCAGAACTATGGCTACACCTTC	CASSPNSQNYGYTF
TRBJ2-3	.	16	.	TRBV7-8	TGTGCCAGCAGCTCCCCCAGGGGTGGTGGCACAGATACGCAGTATTTT	CASSSPRGGGTDTQYF
TRBJ1-5	.	12	.	TRBV30	TGTGCCTGGGGGCCGGTCAATCAGCCCCAGCATTTT	CAWGPVNQPQHF